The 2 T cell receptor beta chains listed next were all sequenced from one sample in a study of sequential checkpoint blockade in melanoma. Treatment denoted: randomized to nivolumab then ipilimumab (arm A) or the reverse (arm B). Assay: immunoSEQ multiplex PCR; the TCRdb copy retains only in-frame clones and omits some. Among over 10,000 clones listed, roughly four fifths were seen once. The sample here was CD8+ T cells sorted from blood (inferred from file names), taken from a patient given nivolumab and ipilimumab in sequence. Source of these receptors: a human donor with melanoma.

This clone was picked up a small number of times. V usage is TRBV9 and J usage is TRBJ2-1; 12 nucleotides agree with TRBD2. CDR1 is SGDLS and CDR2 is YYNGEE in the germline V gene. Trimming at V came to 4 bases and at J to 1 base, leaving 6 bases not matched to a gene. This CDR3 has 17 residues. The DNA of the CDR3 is TGTGCCAGCAGCCCCCGACTAGCGGGAGATTCCTACAATGAGCAGTTCTTC. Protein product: CASSPRLAGDSYNEQFF.

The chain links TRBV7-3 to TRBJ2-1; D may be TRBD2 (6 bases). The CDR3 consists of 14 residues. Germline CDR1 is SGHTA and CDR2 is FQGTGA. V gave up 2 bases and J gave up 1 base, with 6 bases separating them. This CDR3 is CASSLGGSYNEQFF. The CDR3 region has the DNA TGTGCCAGCAGCTTAGGAGGGTCCTACAATGAGCAGTTCTTC.